Each of the 20 T cell receptor beta chains below was sequenced from the same sample in a study of radiotherapy plus CTLA-4 blockade in lung cancer. Assay used: immunoSEQ multiplex PCR; TCRdb lists only in-frame clones, some missing. The repertoire holds approximately 77,000 clones, with about four fifths as singletons. The sample consisted of peripheral blood, taken from a patient treated with radiotherapy plus ipilimumab. The origin of the receptors is a human donor with non-small cell lung cancer whose response to radiotherapy plus ipilimumab could not be evaluated. Some clones in this sample may be carry-over from other donors' samples.

V is TRBV10-3 and J is TRBJ2-2; no clear D. V gave up 8 bases and J gave up 0 bases, with 7 bases separating them. Germline CDR1 reads ENHRY; CDR2 reads SYGVKD. The CDR3 consists of 13 residues. CDR3 sequence reads: CAIGPSNTGELFF. For the CDR3, the DNA is TGTGCCATCGGGCCTTCGAACACCGGGGAGCTGTTTTTT.

This chain connects TRBV2 to TRBJ1-3; D gene ambiguous. This CDR3 spans 15 amino acids. Trimming took off 0 bases at V and 1 base at J, with 7 bases between the two ends. Per germline, CDR1 SNHLY and CDR2 FYNNEI. CDR3 in amino acids: CASSEAPVSGNTIYF. The CDR3 coding sequence is TGTGCCAGCAGTGAAGCTCCAGTTTCTGGAAACACCATATATTTT.

In this sample, this clone turned up once. J is TRBJ2-7 and V is TRBV5-1, with 8 bases identical to TRBD1. This CDR3 is built from 16 residues. After removal of 4 bases from V and 3 bases from J, the junction contained 12 bases not matched to a gene. Germline lookup yields CDR1 SGHRS and CDR2 YFSETQ. The DNA of the CDR3 is TGCGCCAGCAGCGGAAGCCCGGGACAGGCCTTCTACGAGCAGTACTTC. Amino acid sequence: CASSGSPGQAFYEQYF.

This clone came up once. This rearrangement joins TRBV19 to TRBJ2-4; 8 bases fit TRBD1. Germline CDR1 reads LNHDA; CDR2 reads SQIVND (reference sequence). The CDR3 spans 15 residues. V was clipped by 1 base and J by 7 bases; unmatched bases: 6. In nucleotides, the CDR3 is TGTGCCAGTAGTATAGGCCGGCAGGGGGCGAACATTCAGTACTTC. Translating gives CASSIGRQGANIQYF.

The J gene is TRBJ2-2, the V gene TRBV7-6; 9 nucleotides line up with TRBD1. J lost 5 bases, V lost 5 bases, and 9 bases had no gene match. From germline, CDR1 is SGHVS and CDR2 FNYEAQ. The CDR3 is 16 amino acids. The CDR3 protein is CASSLMGTGRTGELFF. DNA for the CDR3: TGTGCCAGCAGCCTGATGGGGACAGGGAGGACCGGGGAGCTGTTTTTT.

This clone was counted a single time. V gene TRBV27 combines with J gene TRBJ1-2, with D possibly matching TRBD1 (5 bases). Germline V gene lookup returns CDR1 MNHEY and CDR2 SMNVEV (reference sequence). This CDR3 is 14 amino acids long. V shed 5 bases and J shed 8 bases, with 18 bases lying between them. The CDR3 loop reads CASSLDRGDRGYTF. The CDR3 DNA follows: TGTGCCAGCAGTCTAGACCGGGGGGACCGGGGCTACACCTTC.

This CDR3 is CASRDTGFSGNTIYF. The CDR3 nucleotides are TGTGCCAGCAGGGATACAGGCTTCTCTGGAAACACCATATATTTT. The V call is TRBV2, the J call TRBJ1-3, with a tentative D call TRBD1 (5 bases). The V gene's germline CDR1 is SNHLY and CDR2 FYNNEI. The CDR3 contains 15 residues. V was cut by 6 bases and J by 0 bases, with 12 bases left in between.

V is TRBV18 and J is TRBJ1-5; D possibly corresponds to TRBD1 (5 bases). CDR1 is KGHSH, CDR2 LQKENI, per germline. V dropped 4 bases and J dropped 5 bases, with 12 bases sitting between them. The CDR3 loop spans 14 amino acids. The CDR3 nucleotides read TGTGCCAGCTCACGAGAGCAGGGCTATCAGCCCCAGCATTTT. Its translation is CASSREQGYQPQHF.

The chain recombines TRBV7-2 with TRBJ2-1, with D possibly TRBD2 on 7 matching bases. The CDR3 length is 15 residues. The germline CDR1 and CDR2 sequences are SGHTA and FQGNSA. Trimming shortened V by 5 bases and J by 0 bases, and 11 bases separated the two germline ends. The CDR3 nucleotides are TGTGCCAGCAGCCGCGGGGGCGCCTCCTACAATGAGCAGTTCTTC. It codes for CASSRGGASYNEQFF.

The chain couples TRBV6-5 to TRBJ2-7, with a possible D match to TRBD1 (6 bases). Trimming left V 4 bases short and J 3 bases short, with 16 bases between. Germline values: CDR1 MNHEY, CDR2 SVGAGI. The CDR3 contains 15 residues. CDR3 sequence reads: CASSFTADSYYEQYF. The CDR3 DNA reads as TGTGCCAGCAGTTTTACGGCGGACAGTTACTACGAGCAGTACTTC.

Regarding this clone: The same CDR3 also results from other DNA sequences found in this sample. The chain carries TRBV28 and TRBJ1-2; the match to TRBD1 covers 8 bases. The V and J ends lost 5 bases and 4 bases, in that order; junction bases with no gene match: 0. The germline V gene encodes CDR1 MDHEN and CDR2 SYDVKM. The CDR3 is 12 amino acids. The CDR3 DNA is TGTGCCAGCAGTGACAGGGGCTATGGCTACACCTTC. It translates to CASSDRGYGYTF.

The V call is TRBV27, the J call TRBJ1-3; 8 bases line up with TRBD1. This CDR3 has 17 residues. The V and J ends lost 5 bases and 4 bases, in that order; junction bases with no gene match: 13. CDR1 is MNHEY, CDR2 SMNVEV, per germline (reference sequence). CDR3 loop: CASSTGQGPIGGNTIYF. CDR3 coding DNA: TGTGCCAGCAGTACCGGACAGGGACCTATTGGAGGAAACACCATATATTTT.

The genes are TRBV7-2 and TRBJ1-3; D call uncertain. Germline CDR1 reads SGHTA; CDR2 reads FQGNSA. This CDR3 is built from 13 residues. V was cut by 2 bases and J by 2 bases, with 4 bases left in between. The CDR3 protein is CASSLYAGNTIYF. CDR3 nucleotide sequence: TGTGCCAGCAGCTTATATGCTGGAAACACCATATATTTT.

The genes are TRBV2 and TRBJ2-3; possible D gene TRBD1, 5 bases. From germline, CDR1 is SNHLY and CDR2 FYNNEI. Deletions cut 10 bases from V and 2 bases from J, with 16 bases between. The CDR3 consists of 14 residues. DNA of the CDR3: TGTGCCATAAGGACACTCATATCCACAGATACGCAGTATTTT. The encoded protein is CAIRTLISTDTQYF.

This clone has just one count. This chain connects TRBV28 to TRBJ2-5, with D hard to call. Trimming left V 4 bases short and J 2 bases short, with 8 bases between. There are 13 residues in the CDR3. Germline CDR1 reads MDHEN; CDR2 reads SYDVKM. The CDR3 DNA is TGTGCCAGCAGTTCCCCTAATCAAGAGACCCAGTACTTC. Residues: CASSSPNQETQYF.

The table lists this clone with a count of one. The chain employs TRBV27 and TRBJ2-4; D is perhaps TRBD2 (6 bases). The CDR3 sequence is 13 residues long. V was cut by 4 bases and J by 7 bases, with 11 bases left in between. Germline loops: CDR1 MNHEY, CDR2 SMNVEV (reference sequence). The CDR3 is CASSWGVGNIQYF. As DNA, the CDR3 is TGTGCCAGCAGTTGGGGGGTGGGGAACATTCAGTACTTC.

This chain links TRBV6-4 with TRBJ2-3; a weak D match, TRBD1 (5 bases). The V end was cut by 6 bases, the J end by 4 bases, with 17 bases between. Germline V gives CDR1 MRHNA, CDR2 SNTAGT. The CDR3 runs 15 residues. CDR3 nucleotide sequence: TGTGCCAGCAGCCCCCGGGCAGGGTCGGCAGATACGCAGTATTTT. Translated, it gives CASSPRAGSADTQYF.

This rearrangement joins TRBV29-1 to TRBJ2-2; a weak D match, TRBD2 (5 bases). The germline V gene encodes CDR1 SQVTM and CDR2 ANQGSEA. The CDR3 contains 13 residues. V lost 2 bases, J lost 4 bases, and 8 bases lay in between. The CDR3 sequence is CSVERGPTGELFF. CDR3 nucleotides: TGCAGCGTTGAACGGGGTCCCACCGGGGAGCTGTTTTTT.

The chain links TRBV2 to TRBJ1-5; D gene ambiguous. This CDR3 is 15 amino acids long. Germline V lookup: CDR1 SNHLY, CDR2 FYNNEI. V lost 6 bases, J lost 0 bases, and 12 bases lay in between. This chain's CDR3 is CASRATFLSNQPQHF. CDR3 nucleotides: TGTGCCAGCAGGGCCACATTCCTTAGCAATCAGCCCCAGCATTTT.

V gene TRBV5-1 combines with J gene TRBJ1-5, with D unresolved. V was cut by 0 bases and J by 7 bases, with 11 bases left in between. Germline V gene lookup returns CDR1 SGHRS and CDR2 YFSETQ. This CDR3 spans 14 amino acids. CDR3 sequence: CASSLGEINQPQHF. In nucleotides, the CDR3 is TGCGCCAGCAGCTTGGGTGAGATAAACCAGCCCCAGCATTTT. The full variable domain, with the rest looked up from reference TRBV5-1 and TRBJ1-5, is KAGVTQTPRYLIKTRGQQVTLSCSPISGHRSVSWYQQTPGQGLQFLFEYFSETQRNKGNFPGRFSGRQFSNSRSEMNVSTLELGDSALYLCASSLGEINQPQHFGDGTRLSIL.